This T cell receptor (beta chain) appears in the sequencing data of a study of T cell repertoires in cytomegalovirus infection. Across the whole study: It can be stated that public TCR beta signatures indicated CMV infection as well as a matching HLA type.

From the reads, TCRdb called clonotypes with MiXCR, one entry per CDR3 protein. The sample has about 490,000 distinct CDR3 sequences, approximately 26% seen once. This clonotype was seen ten or more times. Antigen: not known. Findings and caveats of the study: Dominant in the ex vivo response were TCR beta clonotypes restricted by HLA-C and specific for CMV. Identification of carriers of CMV plus the relevant HLA was performed using cumulative public TCR beta family frequency.

V lost 5 bases and J 4 bases, leaving 15 bases between the germline ends. The CDR3 loop spans 14 amino acids. The germline V gene encodes CDR1 SGHTA and CDR2 FQGNSA. The sample was PBMCs. V gene TRBV7-2 combines with J gene TRBJ2-7, with D possibly TRBD2 on 6 matching bases. The receptor's source is a human donor in good health (CMV status not recorded). Some clones in this sample may be carry-over from other donors' samples. The CDR3, as DNA: TGTGCCAGCAGCGCCCGGGGGAGCTATTACGAGCAGTACTTC. Translation gives CASSARGSYYEQYF.